This TCR beta chain was found in a study of T-cell memory formation after mild COVID-19. Overall study: TCR clusters were mostly confined to one donor each. General study points: Day 15 to 85 contracting clones showed balanced CD4/CD8; day 15 to 37 expanders favored CD4+.

TCRdb redid the calling of the 5' RACE reads with MiXCR, one entry per CDR3 protein. Seen here are more than 250,000 distinct CDR3 sequences, 16% observed once, and the top ten hold 20% to 25%. Comments on this clonotype: Its target is not known.

The ends were cut back, 5 bases at V and 6 bases at J, with 11 bases in the middle. The CDR3 has 13 residues. Sequencing input: PBMCs or a T cell subset sorted from them (not recorded which). The TCR was taken from a young man who had mild COVID-19 (a few samples of this study predate the infection). Cell type and time point are not known. This sequence joins TRBV12-3 or TRBV12-4 and TRBJ1-5; D gene uncertain. In DNA, the CDR3 is TGTGCCAGCAGTGGCGAGCTTTCTCAGCCCCAGCATTTT. Its translation is CASSGELSQPQHF.